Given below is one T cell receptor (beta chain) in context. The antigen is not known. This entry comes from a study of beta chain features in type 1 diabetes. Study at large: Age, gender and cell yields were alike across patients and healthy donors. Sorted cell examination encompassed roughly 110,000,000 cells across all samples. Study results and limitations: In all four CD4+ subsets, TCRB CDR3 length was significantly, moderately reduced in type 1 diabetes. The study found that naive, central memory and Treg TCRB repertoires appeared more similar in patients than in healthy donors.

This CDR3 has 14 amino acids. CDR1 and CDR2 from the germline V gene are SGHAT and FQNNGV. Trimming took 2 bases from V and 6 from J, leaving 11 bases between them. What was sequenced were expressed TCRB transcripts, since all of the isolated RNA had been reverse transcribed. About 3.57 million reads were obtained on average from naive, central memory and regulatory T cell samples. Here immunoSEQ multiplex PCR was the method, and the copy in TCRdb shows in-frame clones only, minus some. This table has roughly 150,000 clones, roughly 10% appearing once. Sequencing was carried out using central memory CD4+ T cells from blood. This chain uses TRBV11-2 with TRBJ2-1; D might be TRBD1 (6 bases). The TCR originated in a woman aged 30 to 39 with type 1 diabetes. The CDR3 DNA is TGTGCCAGCAGCTTAACTATACAGGGCAATGAGCAGTTCTTC. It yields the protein CASSLTIQGNEQFF.